Listed below are T cell receptor beta chains from one sample, sequenced in a study of blood T cell repertoires in COVID-19. Profiling relied on immunoSEQ multiplex PCR, and the TCRdb table lists in-frame clones only, not all of them. The sample has 250,000 to 300,000 clones, approximately 87% seen once; the top ten hold roughly 4.6%. Sequencing was performed on peripheral blood. The receptors stem from a man in his 60s who had recovered from COVID-19. CDR3s include the opening cysteine and the closing phenylalanine or tryptophan. The D gene is left open where the match is weak. Clone size appears in some rows only: once, few, many, or a class for an expanded clone.

CDR3 protein: CASSLVLRALSEQYF; CDR3 DNA: TGTGCCAGCAGCTTGGTGCTCAGGGCCCTGTCCGAGCAGTACTTC; V gene: TRBV7-4; D gene: NA; clone size: NA; J gene: TRBJ2-7
CDR3 protein: CASSLTSGDETQYF; CDR3 DNA: TGTGCCAGCAGCCTGACTAGCGGGGATGAGACCCAGTACTTC; V gene: TRBV11-3; D gene: TRBD2; clone size: NA; J gene: TRBJ2-5
CDR3 protein: CASSQRGGLWGPEALF; CDR3 DNA: TGCGCCAGCAGCCAAAGGGGAGGTTTATGGGGACCCGAGGCACTCTTC; V gene: TRBV4-1; D gene: NA; clone size: NA; J gene: TRBJ2-1
CDR3 protein: CASSPGPEKLFF; CDR3 DNA: TGTGCCAGCAGCCCGGGTCCCGAAAAACTGTTTTTT; V gene: TRBV12-3/TRBV12-4; D gene: NA; clone size: once; J gene: TRBJ1-4
CDR3 protein: CSASLRAGGGYEQYF; CDR3 DNA: TGCAGTGCTAGTCTGAGAGCGGGAGGGGGATACGAGCAGTACTTC; V gene: TRBV20-1; D gene: TRBD2; clone size: NA; J gene: TRBJ2-7
CDR3 protein: CASSRTGGVDGYTF; CDR3 DNA: TGTGCCAGCAGTAGGACAGGGGGGGTTGATGGCTACACCTTC; V gene: TRBV5-4; D gene: TRBD1; clone size: NA; J gene: TRBJ1-2
CDR3 protein: CASRRLAGPYEQYF; CDR3 DNA: TGTGCCAGCAGGAGACTAGCTGGGCCCTACGAGCAGTACTTC; V gene: TRBV2; D gene: TRBD2; clone size: NA; J gene: TRBJ2-7
CDR3 protein: CASSPRLAGWYEQYF; CDR3 DNA: TGTGCCAGCAGCCCAAGACTAGCGGGATGGTACGAGCAGTACTTC; V gene: TRBV6-5; D gene: TRBD2; clone size: NA; J gene: TRBJ2-7
CDR3 protein: CASSWSRVTGNTIYF; CDR3 DNA: TGTGCCAGCAGTTGGTCCCGGGTGACTGGAAACACCATATATTTT; V gene: TRBV28; D gene: NA; clone size: NA; J gene: TRBJ1-3
CDR3 protein: CASTLGTGLSSPLHF; CDR3 DNA: TGTGCCAGCACCCTAGGGACAGGGTTGAGTTCACCCCTCCACTTT; V gene: TRBV9; D gene: TRBD1; clone size: NA; J gene: TRBJ1-6
CDR3 protein: CASSTGQGGYNEQFF; CDR3 DNA: TGTGCCAGCAGCACCGGACAGGGAGGGTACAATGAGCAGTTCTTC; V gene: TRBV7-8; D gene: NA; clone size: NA; J gene: TRBJ2-1
CDR3 protein: CASSTGQGAYEQYF; CDR3 DNA: TGTGCCAGCAGTACGGGACAGGGAGCCTACGAGCAGTACTTC; V gene: TRBV6-6; D gene: TRBD1; clone size: NA; J gene: TRBJ2-7
CDR3 protein: CASSLLQGAGGYTF; CDR3 DNA: TGCGCCAGCAGCTTGTTACAGGGGGCAGGCGGCTACACCTTC; V gene: TRBV5-1; D gene: TRBD1; clone size: once; J gene: TRBJ1-2
CDR3 protein: CASSYEVVTYEQYF; CDR3 DNA: TGTGCCAGCAGTTACGAGGTGGTTACCTACGAGCAGTACTTC; V gene: TRBV6-2/TRBV6-3; D gene: NA; clone size: NA; J gene: TRBJ2-7
CDR3 protein: CASSQDEWGRGPYF; CDR3 DNA: TGTGCCAGCAGCCAAGATGAATGGGGGCGCGGTCCGTATTTT; V gene: TRBV4-2; D gene: NA; clone size: NA; J gene: TRBJ2-3
CDR3 protein: CASSQASGDSGKQFF; CDR3 DNA: TGTGCCAGCAGCCAGGCGAGCGGCGATAGCGGGAAGCAGTTCTTC; V gene: TRBV3-1/TRBV3-2; D gene: TRBD2; clone size: NA; J gene: TRBJ2-1
CDR3 protein: CASRLDRSSNQPQHF; CDR3 DNA: TGTGCCAGTAGGCTCGACAGGTCTAGCAATCAGCCCCAGCATTTT; V gene: TRBV19; D gene: NA; clone size: NA; J gene: TRBJ1-5
CDR3 protein: CASSLGGQGHYEQYF; CDR3 DNA: TGTGCCAGCAGTTTGGGGGGACAGGGGCACTACGAGCAGTACTTC; V gene: TRBV27; D gene: TRBD1; clone size: NA; J gene: TRBJ2-7
CDR3 protein: CAIRDRVDQPQHF; CDR3 DNA: TGTGCCATCAGAGACAGGGTTGATCAGCCCCAGCATTTT; V gene: TRBV10-3; D gene: TRBD1; clone size: NA; J gene: TRBJ1-5
CDR3 protein: CASSLTGDRDTEAFF; CDR3 DNA: TGTGCCAGCAGCTTGACAGGGGATAGGGACACTGAAGCTTTCTTT; V gene: TRBV7-2; D gene: TRBD1; clone size: NA; J gene: TRBJ1-1
CDR3 protein: CASSFRNSPLHF; CDR3 DNA: TGTGCCAGTAGTTTCAGGAATTCACCCCTCCACTTT; V gene: TRBV19; D gene: NA; clone size: NA; J gene: TRBJ1-6
CDR3 protein: CASSAGQGTGELFF; CDR3 DNA: TGTGCCAGCAGCGCGGGACAGGGGACCGGGGAGCTGTTTTTT; V gene: TRBV7-6; D gene: TRBD1; clone size: NA; J gene: TRBJ2-2
CDR3 protein: CASSFQRGSIQYF; CDR3 DNA: TGTGCCAGCAGTTTCCAGCGGGGTAGCATTCAGTACTTC; V gene: TRBV12-3/TRBV12-4; D gene: TRBD2; clone size: once; J gene: TRBJ2-4
CDR3 protein: CATSPGGARANTQYF; CDR3 DNA: TGTGCCACCAGCCCGGGGGGGGCACGGGCGAATACGCAGTATTTT; V gene: TRBV24-1; D gene: TRBD2; clone size: once; J gene: TRBJ2-3
CDR3 protein: CASRVGQSPSYEQYF; CDR3 DNA: TGTGCCAGCAGAGTCGGACAGAGCCCTTCCTACGAGCAGTACTTC; V gene: TRBV6-5; D gene: NA; clone size: NA; J gene: TRBJ2-7
CDR3 protein: CASSRDYNEQFF; CDR3 DNA: TGCGCCAGCAGCCGCGACTACAATGAGCAGTTCTTC; V gene: TRBV4-1; D gene: NA; clone size: NA; J gene: TRBJ2-1
CDR3 protein: CATSRDEGISYGYTF; CDR3 DNA: TGTGCCACCAGCAGAGATGAGGGAATTAGCTATGGCTACACCTTC; V gene: TRBV15; D gene: NA; clone size: NA; J gene: TRBJ1-2
CDR3 protein: CASSLGTSGGASHTQYF; CDR3 DNA: TGCGCCAGCAGCTTGGGAACTAGCGGGGGGGCGAGTCATACGCAGTATTTT; V gene: TRBV5-1; D gene: TRBD2; clone size: NA; J gene: TRBJ2-3
CDR3 protein: CASSRGTGVQPQHF; CDR3 DNA: TGTGCCAGCAGTCGCGGGACAGGGGTTCAGCCCCAGCATTTT; V gene: TRBV6-2/TRBV6-3; D gene: TRBD1; clone size: NA; J gene: TRBJ1-5
CDR3 protein: CASSPGLAGASYNEQFF; CDR3 DNA: TGTGCCAGCAGCCCGGGACTAGCGGGGGCATCTTACAATGAGCAGTTCTTC; V gene: TRBV7-3; D gene: TRBD2; clone size: NA; J gene: TRBJ2-1
CDR3 protein: CAWSVWGGGQPQHF; CDR3 DNA: TGTGCCTGGAGTGTTTGGGGGGGCGGACAGCCCCAGCATTTT; V gene: TRBV30; D gene: NA; clone size: NA; J gene: TRBJ1-5
CDR3 protein: CASSLARSGTGSYEQYF; CDR3 DNA: TGTGCCAGCAGCTTAGCCAGATCCGGGACAGGGTCGTACGAGCAGTACTTC; V gene: TRBV7-8; D gene: TRBD1; clone size: NA; J gene: TRBJ2-7
CDR3 protein: CASSQSRGGGYTF; CDR3 DNA: TGTGCCAGCAGCCAATCAAGGGGGGGCGGCTACACCTTC; V gene: TRBV3-1/TRBV3-2; D gene: NA; clone size: few; J gene: TRBJ1-2
CDR3 protein: CAISVSGRGTSGGTDTQYF; CDR3 DNA: TGTGCCATCAGTGTCTCCGGGCGGGGGACTAGCGGCGGCACAGATACGCAGTATTTT; V gene: TRBV10-3; D gene: TRBD2; clone size: NA; J gene: TRBJ2-3
CDR3 protein: CSATGVQRTSGGTDTQYF; CDR3 DNA: TGCAGCGCCACCGGGGTACAAAGGACTAGCGGGGGGACAGATACGCAGTATTTT; V gene: TRBV29-1; D gene: TRBD2; clone size: NA; J gene: TRBJ2-3
CDR3 protein: CASRTIYRAKTIEAFF; CDR3 DNA: TGCGCCAGCAGGACAATCTACAGGGCGAAAACAATTGAAGCTTTCTTT; V gene: TRBV10-1; D gene: NA; clone size: NA; J gene: TRBJ1-1
CDR3 protein: CATEGGRGDSSYEQYF; CDR3 DNA: TGTGCCACCGAAGGGGGTAGAGGGGACAGCTCCTACGAGCAGTACTTC; V gene: TRBV7-9; D gene: TRBD1; clone size: NA; J gene: TRBJ2-7
CDR3 protein: CSVEGGSGAKQFF; CDR3 DNA: TGCAGCGTTGAAGGGGGCAGCGGGGCTAAGCAGTTCTTC; V gene: TRBV29-1; D gene: TRBD2; clone size: NA; J gene: TRBJ2-1
CDR3 protein: CASSRTGQGNYGYTF; CDR3 DNA: TGTGCCAGCAGCCGTACGGGACAGGGTAACTATGGCTACACCTTC; V gene: TRBV6-1; D gene: TRBD1; clone size: NA; J gene: TRBJ1-2
CDR3 protein: CASSERTSGYNEQFF; CDR3 DNA: TGTGCCAGCAGCGAGCGGACTAGCGGGTACAATGAGCAGTTCTTC; V gene: TRBV13; D gene: TRBD2; clone size: NA; J gene: TRBJ2-1
CDR3 protein: CAWSVREQGNTEAFF; CDR3 DNA: TGTGCCTGGAGTGTACGAGAACAGGGTAACACTGAAGCTTTCTTT; V gene: TRBV30; D gene: NA; clone size: few; J gene: TRBJ1-1
CDR3 protein: CASNPTGGSTEAFF; CDR3 DNA: TGTGCCAGCAACCCGACAGGGGGGAGCACTGAAGCTTTCTTT; V gene: TRBV6-5; D gene: TRBD1; clone size: NA; J gene: TRBJ1-1
CDR3 protein: CASSPSGYEQYF; CDR3 DNA: TGTGCCAGCAGCCCGTCGGGGTACGAGCAGTACTTC; V gene: TRBV12-3/TRBV12-4; D gene: NA; clone size: NA; J gene: TRBJ2-7
CDR3 protein: CASSQGRALVPQHF; CDR3 DNA: TGTGCCAGCAGCCAAGGCAGGGCTCTCGTCCCCCAGCATTTT; V gene: TRBV3-1/TRBV3-2; D gene: NA; clone size: few; J gene: TRBJ1-5
CDR3 protein: CASSARLRGSPLHF; CDR3 DNA: TGTGCCAGCAGCGCCAGGTTAAGGGGTTCACCCCTCCACTTT; V gene: TRBV11-1; D gene: NA; clone size: few; J gene: TRBJ1-6
CDR3 protein: CAWIHPGRSTDTQYF; CDR3 DNA: TGTGCCTGGATTCACCCAGGCCGGAGCACAGATACGCAGTATTTT; V gene: TRBV30; D gene: NA; clone size: NA; J gene: TRBJ2-3
CDR3 protein: CASRSGSGNTIYF; CDR3 DNA: TGTGCCAGCAGATCCGGGTCGGGAAACACCATATATTTT; V gene: TRBV7-9; D gene: NA; clone size: NA; J gene: TRBJ1-3
CDR3 protein: CASSYRRTGGIEQYF; CDR3 DNA: TGTGCCAGCAGTTACAGGCGGACAGGGGGCATCGAGCAGTACTTC; V gene: TRBV6-5; D gene: TRBD1; clone size: NA; J gene: TRBJ2-7
CDR3 protein: CASSSPSGGVNEQFF; CDR3 DNA: TGTGCCAGCAGTTCCCCAAGCGGGGGAGTAAATGAGCAGTTCTTC; V gene: TRBV28; D gene: TRBD2; clone size: NA; J gene: TRBJ2-1
CDR3 protein: CAASPPLNTEAFF; CDR3 DNA: TGTGCCGCGAGTCCTCCCTTGAACACTGAAGCTTTCTTT; V gene: TRBV28; D gene: NA; clone size: NA; J gene: TRBJ1-1
CDR3 protein: CASSFAHYYGYTF; CDR3 DNA: TGTGCCAGCAGTTTTGCTCACTACTATGGCTACACCTTC; V gene: TRBV12-3/TRBV12-4; D gene: NA; clone size: once; J gene: TRBJ1-2